The sequence of this T cell receptor beta chain was determined in a study of cytomegalovirus exposure and HLA in healthy donors. Notes on the study in general: Some TCR beta chains (roughly 160 of them) were listed as cytomegalovirus-associated. Specificity of three CMV-associated chains for CMV antigens was verified in vitro.

This clone occurred once. As yet, its antigen is unknown. Libraries were prepared by immunoSEQ multiplex PCR; TCRdb keeps only in-frame clonotypes and omits some of them. The table has a few hundred thousand clones, about nine tenths seen once. This CDR3 has 15 residues. V shed 0 bases and J 3 bases; nucleotides not matched to a gene: 5. Germline lookup yields CDR1 SGHDN and CDR2 FVKESK. This clonotype originated in a woman under 30 in good health and CMV-seronegative. V usage is TRBV14 and J usage is TRBJ2-7; TRBD2 matches 7 bases. Sequences were obtained from PBMCs. The CDR3 here is CASSQERVAGYEQYF. The CDR3 DNA reads as TGTGCCAGCAGCCAAGAAAGGGTAGCGGGCTACGAGCAGTACTTC.